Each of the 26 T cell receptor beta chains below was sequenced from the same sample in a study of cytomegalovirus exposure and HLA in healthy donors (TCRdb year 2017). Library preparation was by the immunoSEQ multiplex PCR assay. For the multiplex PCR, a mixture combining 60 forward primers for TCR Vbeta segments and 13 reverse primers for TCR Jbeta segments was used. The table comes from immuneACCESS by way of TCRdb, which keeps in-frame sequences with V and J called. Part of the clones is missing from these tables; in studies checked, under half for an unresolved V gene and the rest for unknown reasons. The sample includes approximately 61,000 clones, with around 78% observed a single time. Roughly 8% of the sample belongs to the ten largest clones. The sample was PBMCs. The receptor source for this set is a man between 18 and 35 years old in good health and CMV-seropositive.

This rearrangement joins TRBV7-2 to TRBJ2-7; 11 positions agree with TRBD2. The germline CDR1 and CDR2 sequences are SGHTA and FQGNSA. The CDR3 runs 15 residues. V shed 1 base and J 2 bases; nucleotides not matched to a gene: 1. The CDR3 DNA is TGTGCCAGCAGCTTAGGTAGCGGGAGGGCCTACGAGCAGTACTTC. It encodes CASSLGSGRAYEQYF.

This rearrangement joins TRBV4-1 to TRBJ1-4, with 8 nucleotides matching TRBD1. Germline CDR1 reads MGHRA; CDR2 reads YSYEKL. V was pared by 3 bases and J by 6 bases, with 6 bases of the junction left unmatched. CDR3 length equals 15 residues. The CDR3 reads CASSQAAGGDEKLFF. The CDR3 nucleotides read TGCGCCAGCAGCCAGGCGGCAGGGGGCGATGAAAAACTGTTTTTT.

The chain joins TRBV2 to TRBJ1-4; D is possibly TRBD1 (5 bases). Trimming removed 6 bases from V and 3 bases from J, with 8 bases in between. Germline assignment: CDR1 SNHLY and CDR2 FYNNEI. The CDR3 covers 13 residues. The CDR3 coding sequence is TGTGCCAGCAGAGGGGCCTCTAATGAAAAACTGTTTTTT. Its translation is CASRGASNEKLFF.

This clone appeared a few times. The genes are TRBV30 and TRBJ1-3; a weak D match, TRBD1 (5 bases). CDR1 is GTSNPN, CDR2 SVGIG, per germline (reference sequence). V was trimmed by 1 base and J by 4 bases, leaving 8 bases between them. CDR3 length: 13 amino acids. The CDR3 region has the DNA TGTGCCTGGAGTGGTCAGGGAGGAAACACCATATATTTT. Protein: CAWSGQGGNTIYF.

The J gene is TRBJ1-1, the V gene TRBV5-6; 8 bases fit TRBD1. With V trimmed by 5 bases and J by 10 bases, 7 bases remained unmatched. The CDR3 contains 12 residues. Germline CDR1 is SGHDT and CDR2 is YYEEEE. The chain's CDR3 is CASSRTGSGAFF. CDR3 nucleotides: TGTGCCAGCAGTCGGACAGGGTCAGGAGCTTTCTTT.

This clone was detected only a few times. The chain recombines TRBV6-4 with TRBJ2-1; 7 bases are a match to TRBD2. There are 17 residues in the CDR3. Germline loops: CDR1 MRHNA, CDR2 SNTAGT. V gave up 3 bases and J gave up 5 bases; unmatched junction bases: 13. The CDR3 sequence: CASSEYDFGTTNNEQFF. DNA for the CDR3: TGTGCCAGCAGTGAATACGATTTTGGGACTACCAACAATGAGCAGTTCTTC.

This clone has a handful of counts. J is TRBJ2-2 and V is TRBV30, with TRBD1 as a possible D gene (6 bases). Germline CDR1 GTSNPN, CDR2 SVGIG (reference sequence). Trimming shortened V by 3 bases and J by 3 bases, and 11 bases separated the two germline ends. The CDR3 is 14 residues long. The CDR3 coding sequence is TGTGCCTGGAGCCTAGACAGGTACACCGGGGAGCTGTTTTTT. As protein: CAWSLDRYTGELFF.

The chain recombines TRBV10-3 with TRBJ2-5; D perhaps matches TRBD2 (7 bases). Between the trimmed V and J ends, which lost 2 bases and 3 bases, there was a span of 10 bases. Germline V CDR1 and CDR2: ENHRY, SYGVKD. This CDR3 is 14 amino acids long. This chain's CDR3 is CAISEEGGEETQYF. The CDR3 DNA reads TGTGCCATCAGTGAGGAGGGGGGGGAAGAGACCCAGTACTTC.

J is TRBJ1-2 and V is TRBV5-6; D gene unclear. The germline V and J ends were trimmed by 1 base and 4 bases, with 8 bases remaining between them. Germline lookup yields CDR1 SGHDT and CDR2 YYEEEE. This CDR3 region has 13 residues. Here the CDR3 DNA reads TGTGCCAGCAGCTTGCGACAAATCTATGGCTACACCTTC. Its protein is CASSLRQIYGYTF.

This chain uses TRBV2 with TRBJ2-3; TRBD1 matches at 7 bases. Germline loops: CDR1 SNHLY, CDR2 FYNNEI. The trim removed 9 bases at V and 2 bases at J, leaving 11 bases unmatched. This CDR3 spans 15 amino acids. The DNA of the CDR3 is TGTGCCAGGGGAACTCGGGACAGAGACACAGATACGCAGTATTTT. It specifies CARGTRDRDTDTQYF.

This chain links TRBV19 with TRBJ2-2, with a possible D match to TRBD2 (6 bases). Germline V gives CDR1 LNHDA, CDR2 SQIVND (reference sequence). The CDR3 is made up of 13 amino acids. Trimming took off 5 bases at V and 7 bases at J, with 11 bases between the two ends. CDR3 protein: CASSPREVGELFF. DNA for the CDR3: TGTGCCAGTAGTCCCAGGGAGGTCGGGGAGCTGTTTTTT.

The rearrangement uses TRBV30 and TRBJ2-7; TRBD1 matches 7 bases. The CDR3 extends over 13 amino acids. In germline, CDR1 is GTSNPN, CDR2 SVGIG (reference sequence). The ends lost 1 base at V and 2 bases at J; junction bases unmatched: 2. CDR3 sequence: CAWSATGAYEQYF. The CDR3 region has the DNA TGTGCCTGGAGTGCAACAGGGGCCTACGAGCAGTACTTC. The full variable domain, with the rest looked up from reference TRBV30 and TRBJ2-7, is SQTIHQWPATLVQPVGSPLSLECTVEGTSNPNLYWYRQAAGRGLQLLFYSVGIGQISSEVPQNLSASRPQDRQFILSSKKLLLSDSGFYLCAWSATGAYEQYFGPGTRLTVT.

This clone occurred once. The CDR3 DNA reads as TGTGCCTGGAGTTCCCAGGGGCGACTCACTGAAGCTTTCTTT. As protein: CAWSSQGRLTEAFF. This chain uses TRBV30 with TRBJ1-1, with D tentatively TRBD1 (6 bases). Trimming pared 2 bases from V and 4 bases from J, leaving 14 bases between. Looked up from germline, CDR1 is GTSNPN and CDR2 is SVGIG (reference sequence). The CDR3 is made up of 14 amino acids.

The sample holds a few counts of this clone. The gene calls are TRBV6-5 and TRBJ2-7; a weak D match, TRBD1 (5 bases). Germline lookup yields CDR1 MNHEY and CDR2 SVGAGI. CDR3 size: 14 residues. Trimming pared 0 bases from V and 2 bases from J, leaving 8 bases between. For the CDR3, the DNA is TGTGCCAGCAGTTACTCCAGGGTCCCCTACGAGCAGTACTTC. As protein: CASSYSRVPYEQYF.

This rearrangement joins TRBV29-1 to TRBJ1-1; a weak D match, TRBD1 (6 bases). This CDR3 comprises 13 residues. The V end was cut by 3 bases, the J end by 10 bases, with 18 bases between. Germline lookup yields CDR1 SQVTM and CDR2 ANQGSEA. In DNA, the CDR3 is TGCAGCGTTGATTTAATTTTGTCAGGGGCAGCTTTCTTT. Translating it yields CSVDLILSGAAFF.

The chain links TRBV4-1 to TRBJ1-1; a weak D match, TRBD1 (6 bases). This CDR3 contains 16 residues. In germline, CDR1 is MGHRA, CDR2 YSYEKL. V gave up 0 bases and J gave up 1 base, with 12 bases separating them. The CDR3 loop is CASSQDITGRNTEAFF. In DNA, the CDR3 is TGCGCCAGCAGCCAAGATATAACAGGGAGGAACACTGAAGCTTTCTTT.

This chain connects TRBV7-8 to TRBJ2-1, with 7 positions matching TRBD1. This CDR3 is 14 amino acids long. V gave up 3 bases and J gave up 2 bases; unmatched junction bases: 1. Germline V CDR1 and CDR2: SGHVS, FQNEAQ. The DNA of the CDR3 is TGTGCCAGCAGCTTCGGGACAGCCTACAATGAGCAGTTCTTC. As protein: CASSFGTAYNEQFF.

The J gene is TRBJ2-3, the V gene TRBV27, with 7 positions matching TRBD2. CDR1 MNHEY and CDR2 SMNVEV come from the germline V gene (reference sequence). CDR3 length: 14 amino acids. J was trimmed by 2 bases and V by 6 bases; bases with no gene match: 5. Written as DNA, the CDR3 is TGTGCCAGCAGGTGGCTAGCGGACACAGATACGCAGTATTTT. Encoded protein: CASRWLADTDTQYF.

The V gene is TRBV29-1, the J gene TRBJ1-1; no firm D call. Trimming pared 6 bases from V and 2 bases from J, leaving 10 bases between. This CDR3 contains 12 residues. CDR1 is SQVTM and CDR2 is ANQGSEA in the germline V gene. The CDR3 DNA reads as TGCAGCGTGACGGGGTTTAACACTGAAGCTTTCTTT. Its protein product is CSVTGFNTEAFF.

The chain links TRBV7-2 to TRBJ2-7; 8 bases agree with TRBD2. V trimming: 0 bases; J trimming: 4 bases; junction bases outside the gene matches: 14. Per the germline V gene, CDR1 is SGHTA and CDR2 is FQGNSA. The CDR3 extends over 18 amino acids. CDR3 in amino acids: CASSLAPGSGGRSYEQYF. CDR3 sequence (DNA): TGTGCCAGCAGCTTAGCGCCGGGCTCGGGCGGGAGGTCGTACGAGCAGTACTTC. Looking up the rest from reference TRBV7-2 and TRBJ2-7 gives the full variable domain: GAGVSQSPSNKVTEKGKDVELRCDPISGHTALYWYRQSLGQGLEFLIYFQGNSAPDKSGLPSDRFSAERTGGSVSTLTIQRTQQEDSAVYLCASSLAPGSGGRSYEQYFGPGTRLTVT.

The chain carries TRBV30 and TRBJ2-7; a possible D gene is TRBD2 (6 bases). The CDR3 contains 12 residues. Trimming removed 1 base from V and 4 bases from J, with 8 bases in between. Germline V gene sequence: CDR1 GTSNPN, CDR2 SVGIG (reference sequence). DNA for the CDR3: TGTGCCTGGAGTGGGGGGAGGTACGAGCAGTACTTC. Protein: CAWSGGRYEQYF.

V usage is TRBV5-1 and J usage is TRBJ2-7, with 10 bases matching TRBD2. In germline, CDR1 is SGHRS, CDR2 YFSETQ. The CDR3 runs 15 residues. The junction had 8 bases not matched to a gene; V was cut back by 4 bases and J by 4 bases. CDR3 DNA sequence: TGCGCCAGCAGCCCTGGGACTAGCGTTGGATACGAGCAGTACTTC. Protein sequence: CASSPGTSVGYEQYF.

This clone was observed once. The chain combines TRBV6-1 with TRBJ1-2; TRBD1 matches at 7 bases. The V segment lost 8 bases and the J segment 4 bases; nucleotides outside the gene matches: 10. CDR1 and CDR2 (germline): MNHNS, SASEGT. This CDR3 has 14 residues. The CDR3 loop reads CASYLWTGSYGYTF. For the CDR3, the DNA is TGTGCCAGCTATCTCTGGACAGGAAGCTATGGCTACACCTTC.

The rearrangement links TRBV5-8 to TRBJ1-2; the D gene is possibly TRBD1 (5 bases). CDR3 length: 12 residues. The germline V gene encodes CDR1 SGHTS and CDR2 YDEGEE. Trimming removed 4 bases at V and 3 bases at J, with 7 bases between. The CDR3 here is CASSLRDYGYTF. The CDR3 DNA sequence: TGTGCCAGCAGCCTCAGGGACTATGGCTACACCTTC.

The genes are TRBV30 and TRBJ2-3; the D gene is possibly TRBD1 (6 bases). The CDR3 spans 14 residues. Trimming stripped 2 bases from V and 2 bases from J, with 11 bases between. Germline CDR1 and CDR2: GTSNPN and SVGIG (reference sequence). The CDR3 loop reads CAWSSGQPTDTQYF. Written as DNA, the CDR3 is TGTGCCTGGAGTAGCGGACAGCCCACAGATACGCAGTATTTT.

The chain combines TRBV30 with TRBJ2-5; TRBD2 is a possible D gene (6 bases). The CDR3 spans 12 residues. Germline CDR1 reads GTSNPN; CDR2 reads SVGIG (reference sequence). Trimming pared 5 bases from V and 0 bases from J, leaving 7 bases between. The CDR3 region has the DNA TGTGCCTGGGGGGGGAACCAAGAGACCCAGTACTTC. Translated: CAWGGNQETQYF.